Following are 29 T cell receptor beta chains from one sample sequenced in a study of shared T cell receptors in the human thymus. Measured with immunoSEQ multiplex PCR; TCRdb has only the in-frame clones, and not every one. The sample lists some 640,000 clones, around 87% occurring once. In addition, the sample was reused for a study of human thymus T cells.

The sample consisted of thymocytes. The receptors stem from a boy in the first two years of life with a congenital heart defect.

This chain uses TRBV2 with TRBJ2-5; the match to TRBD2 covers 11 bases. The CDR3 length is 17 residues. Germline trimming cut 2 bases from V and 1 base from J; bases unmatched to any gene: 6. Germline CDR1 and CDR2: SNHLY and FYNNEI. This CDR3 reads CASSEPPSGRFQETQYF. The DNA for the CDR3 is TGTGCCAGCAGTGAACCCCCTAGCGGGAGGTTCCAAGAGACCCAGTACTTC.

The rearrangement joins TRBV5-6 to TRBJ2-5, with TRBD1 identical over 9 bases. Germline values: CDR1 SGHDT, CDR2 YYEEEE. The CDR3 extends over 15 amino acids. The trim removed 2 bases at V and 3 bases at J, leaving 5 bases unmatched. The CDR3 loop is CASSLGQGIEETQYF. The CDR3 region has the DNA TGTGCCAGCAGCTTAGGACAGGGGATTGAAGAGACCCAGTACTTC.

On this clone itself: The junction departs from germline at one end; a sequencing error may be responsible. This chain uses TRBV28 with TRBJ2-7, with 7 bases identical to TRBD2. The V gene's germline CDR1 is MDHEN and CDR2 SYDVKM. The length of the CDR3 is 18 residues. The CDR3 loop is CAGSATLGGRGTPLEQYF. For the CDR3, the DNA is TGTGCCGGCAGTGCTACTTTGGGCGGGCGGGGGACGCCTCTAGAGCAGTACTTC.

The chain couples TRBV4-3 to TRBJ1-5; D is unresolved. Per the germline V gene, CDR1 is LGHNA and CDR2 is YSLEER. This CDR3 is 13 amino acids long. Trimming took 1 base from V and 6 from J, leaving 7 bases between them. As DNA, the CDR3 is TGCGCCAGCAGCCAAGGACGGGGTCAGCCCCAGCATTTT. The encoded protein is CASSQGRGQPQHF.

This clone was picked up a small number of times. The chain employs TRBV28 and TRBJ2-7, with 7 positions matching TRBD1. Germline values: CDR1 MDHEN, CDR2 SYDVKM. With V trimmed by 5 bases and J by 4 bases, 2 bases remained unmatched. The CDR3 is 12 amino acids. The CDR3 is CASSKTGYEQYF. CDR3 DNA: TGTGCCAGCAGTAAGACAGGGTACGAGCAGTACTTC.

The genes are TRBV5-4 and TRBJ2-5; 9 positions agree with TRBD1. Trimming cost V 4 bases and J 2 bases; bases outside gene matches: 6. Germline CDR1 is SGHNT and CDR2 is YYREEE (reference sequence). This CDR3 region has 15 residues. For the CDR3, the DNA is TGTGCCAGCAGCCCCCAGACAGGGGGACAAGAGACCCAGTACTTC. This gives the protein CASSPQTGGQETQYF. The complete variable domain, with remaining parts taken from reference TRBV5-4 and TRBJ2-5, reads ETGVTQSPTHLIKTRGQQVTLRCSSQSGHNTVSWYQQALGQGPQFIFQYYREEENGRGNFPPRFSGLQFPNYSSELNVNALELDDSALYLCASSPQTGGQETQYFGPGTRLLVL.

The table lists this clone with a count of one. The chain combines TRBV25-1 with TRBJ1-2; 10 positions match TRBD1. Germline V lookup: CDR1 MGHDK, CDR2 SYGVNS. This CDR3 is 13 amino acids long. With V trimmed by 8 bases and J by 6 bases, 6 bases remained unmatched. The CDR3 reads CASHRGTGDGYTF. CDR3 sequence (DNA): TGTGCCAGCCACCGCGGGACAGGGGATGGCTACACCTTC.

The rearrangement links TRBV13 to TRBJ2-1, with 7 bases aligning to TRBD2. The J segment lost 6 bases and the V segment lost 4 bases, leaving 6 bases of the junction unmatched. Germline CDR1 is PRHDT and CDR2 is FYEKMQ (reference sequence). This CDR3 spans 14 amino acids. DNA for the CDR3: TGTGCCAGCAGCTCAACGGGGGGAGGCAATGAGCAGTTCTTC. Residues: CASSSTGGGNEQFF. Using reference TRBV13 and TRBJ2-1 for the parts outside the CDR3, the full variable domain is AAGVIQSPRHLIKEKRETATLKCYPIPRHDTVYWYQQGPGQDPQFLISFYEKMQSDKGSIPDRFSAQQFSDYHSELNMSSLELGDSALYFCASSSTGGGNEQFFGPGTRLTVL.

The chain uses TRBV5-4 and TRBJ2-1; 8 bases agree with TRBD2. There are 17 residues in the CDR3. V shed 4 bases and J 0 bases; nucleotides not matched to a gene: 9. Germline assignment: CDR1 SGHNT and CDR2 YYREEE (reference sequence). CDR3 nucleotide sequence: TGTGCCAGCAGCCTCGGACTAGCTAAGAGCTCCTACAATGAGCAGTTCTTC. This codes for CASSLGLAKSSYNEQFF.

DNA of the CDR3: TGTGCCAGCAGCGATATACTAGCGGTCTACAATGAGCAGTTCTTC. Amino acids: CASSDILAVYNEQFF. The chain recombines TRBV2 with TRBJ2-1; 8 nucleotides line up with TRBD2. In germline, CDR1 is SNHLY, CDR2 FYNNEI. The junction had 7 bases not matched to a gene; V was cut back by 6 bases and J by 3 bases. The CDR3 is 15 amino acids. Complete variable domain (other parts from reference TRBV2 and TRBJ2-1): EPEVTQTPSHQVTQMGQEVILRCVPISNHLYFYWYRQILGQKVEFLVSFYNNEISEKSEIFDDQFSVERPDGSNFTLKIRSTKLEDSAMYFCASSDILAVYNEQFFGPGTRLTVL.

This chain connects TRBV6-5 to TRBJ2-5, with 8 bases fitting TRBD1. The CDR3 spans 14 residues. Germline loops: CDR1 MNHEY, CDR2 SVGAGI. Trimming took 5 bases from V and 3 from J; bases not matched to a gene: 5. CDR3 amino acids: CASSDRGGEETQYF. CDR3 in DNA: TGTGCCAGCAGTGACAGGGGCGGAGAAGAGACCCAGTACTTC.

This sequence joins TRBV28 and TRBJ1-5; 7 nucleotides agree with TRBD1. Trimming at V came to 4 bases and at J to 1 base, leaving 13 bases not matched to a gene. Germline-derived CDR1 and CDR2 are MDHEN and SYDVKM. The CDR3 consists of 18 residues. The CDR3 region is CASSYPGPGGCSNQPQHF. The CDR3 region has the DNA TGTGCCAGCAGTTACCCGGGGCCAGGGGGATGCAGCAATCAGCCCCAGCATTTT.

The rearrangement uses TRBV5-1 and TRBJ1-3; D is perhaps TRBD1 (6 bases). The CDR3 covers 15 residues. Germline CDR1 reads SGHRS; CDR2 reads YFSETQ. V was shortened by 10 bases and J by 3 bases, with 20 bases between the two germline ends. This CDR3 reads CASIYPTQGGNTIYF. The CDR3 DNA reads as TGCGCCTCCATATACCCCACACAGGGTGGAAACACCATATATTTT. The whole variable domain, filled in from reference TRBV5-1 and TRBJ1-3, reads KAGVTQTPRYLIKTRGQQVTLSCSPISGHRSVSWYQQTPGQGLQFLFEYFSETQRNKGNFPGRFSGRQFSNSRSEMNVSTLELGDSALYLCASIYPTQGGNTIYFGEGSWLTVV.

The rearrangement links TRBV7-8 to TRBJ2-7; 12 bases fit TRBD2. The V segment lost 5 bases and the J segment 3 bases; nucleotides outside the gene matches: 23. The CDR3 has 21 amino acids. Looked up from germline, CDR1 is SGHVS and CDR2 is FQNEAQ. CDR3 nucleotides: TGTGCCAGCAGCCGAAAAAGGCTAGCGGGAGGGTGGTTTTCCCCGGACTACGAGCAGTACTTC. It specifies CASSRKRLAGGWFSPDYEQYF.

V and J are TRBV29-1 and TRBJ1-2; D is uncertain. Trimming shortened V by 2 bases and J by 7 bases, and 8 bases separated the two germline ends. Per the germline V gene, CDR1 is SQVTM and CDR2 is ANQGSEA. This CDR3 is 11 amino acids long. The CDR3 DNA sequence: TGCAGCGTTGAACCGTCCTGTGGCTACACCTTC. It codes for CSVEPSCGYTF. Using reference TRBV29-1 and TRBJ1-2 for the parts outside the CDR3, the full variable domain is SAVISQKPSRDICQRGTSLTIQCQVDSQVTMMFWYRQQPGQSLTLIATANQGSEATYESGFVIDKFPISRPNLTFSTLTVSNMSPEDSSIYLCSVEPSCGYTFGSGTRLTVV.

The rearrangement joins TRBV21-1 to TRBJ1-2; the table calls TRBD1, which could not be checked here. TRBV21-1 is reported as a pseudogene. CDR3 length: 19 amino acids. The CDR3 DNA is TGTGCCAGCAGCAAAAGGGCAGGGCCAGAACTCTCCTCTAACTATGGCTACACCTTC. Protein sequence: CASSKRAGPELSSNYGYTF.

This clone showed up just once. The rearrangement uses TRBV4-3 and TRBJ2-3; 13 bases map to TRBD2. CDR3 length: 16 amino acids. Germline V gene lookup returns CDR1 LGHNA and CDR2 YSLEER. V was pared by 3 bases and J by 2 bases, with 2 bases of the junction left unmatched. CDR3 residues: CASSQGLAGSTDTQYF. CDR3 DNA sequence: TGCGCCAGCAGCCAGGGACTAGCGGGATCCACAGATACGCAGTATTTT.

The rearrangement links TRBV7-6 to TRBJ2-1; TRBD2 aligns across 8 bases. V shed 1 base and J 6 bases; nucleotides not matched to a gene: 5. The CDR3 runs 15 residues. CDR1 is SGHVS and CDR2 is FNYEAQ in the germline V gene. The CDR3 is CASSLVSGGPNEQFF. The CDR3 DNA reads TGTGCCAGCAGCTTAGTCTCGGGGGGGCCCAATGAGCAGTTCTTC.

The chain is built from TRBV11-2 and TRBJ2-7; D possibly corresponds to TRBD2 (5 bases). Germline V gene data show CDR1 as SGHAT and CDR2 as FQNNGV. The length of the CDR3 is 17 residues. V lost 0 bases to trimming and J lost 0 bases, with 15 bases between them. In DNA, the CDR3 is TGTGCCAGCAGCTTAGAAACTAGTTCCCCTTACTCCTACGAGCAGTACTTC. Translated, it gives CASSLETSSPYSYEQYF.

The CDR3, as DNA: TGTGCCAGCTCACCTGGACTTGCCACAGATACGCAGTATTTT. This gives the protein CASSPGLATDTQYF. The chain carries TRBV18 and TRBJ2-3; D is possibly TRBD2 (5 bases). This CDR3 contains 14 residues. V lost 3 bases and J lost 2, with 9 bases in between. In germline, CDR1 is KGHSH, CDR2 LQKENI.

The chain couples TRBV15 to TRBJ2-7; D may be TRBD1 (6 bases). Trimming removed 4 bases from V and 0 bases from J, with 16 bases in between. In germline, CDR1 is LNHNV, CDR2 YYDKDF (reference sequence). The CDR3 extends over 16 amino acids. CDR3 bases: TGTGCCACCAGCACAACCAGGGGAACAGACTCCTACGAGCAGTACTTC. Residues: CATSTTRGTDSYEQYF.

The chain combines TRBV6-5 with TRBJ1-4; 8 bases line up with TRBD1. The junction had 2 bases not matched to a gene; V was cut back by 2 bases and J by 0 bases. Germline V gene lookup returns CDR1 MNHEY and CDR2 SVGAGI. This CDR3 is built from 16 residues. CDR3 bases: TGTGCCAGCAGTTACGGGACAGGACCAACTAATGAAAAACTGTTTTTT. This codes for CASSYGTGPTNEKLFF.

The rearrangement joins TRBV4-3 to TRBJ1-4; a weak D match, TRBD1 (5 bases). Germline-derived CDR1 and CDR2 are LGHNA and YSLEER. This CDR3 region has 16 residues. The V end lost 0 bases, the J end lost 8 bases, and 16 bases lay between the germline ends. CDR3 sequence: CASSQDLGGLGEKLFF. The CDR3, as DNA: TGCGCCAGCAGCCAAGATCTCGGGGGATTGGGGGAAAAACTGTTTTTT.

This rearrangement joins TRBV5-8 to TRBJ1-2; D is undetermined. Looked up from germline, CDR1 is SGHTS and CDR2 is YDEGEE. This CDR3 spans 17 amino acids. The V end lost 6 bases, the J end lost 4 bases, and 25 bases lay between the germline ends. The CDR3 DNA reads TGTGCCAGCACATCTGGCGTCCGAGGTACAACCCCCTATGGCTACACCTTC. This encodes CASTSGVRGTTPYGYTF. Filled out from reference TRBV5-8 and TRBJ1-2, the complete variable domain reads EAGVTQSPTHLIKTRGQQATLRCSPISGHTSVYWYQQALGLGLQFLLWYDEGEERNRGNFPPRFSGRQFPNYSSELNVNALELEDSALYLCASTSGVRGTTPYGYTFGSGTRLTVV.

The V call is TRBV30, the J call TRBJ1-5, with a possible D match to TRBD1 (6 bases). The CDR3 has 19 amino acids. Trimming pared 2 bases from V and 1 base from J, leaving 24 bases between. From germline, CDR1 is GTSNPN and CDR2 SVGIG (reference sequence). The CDR3 sequence is CAWSIPRTALKRSNQPQHF. The CDR3 DNA is TGTGCCTGGAGTATACCCCGGACAGCCCTCAAGAGAAGCAATCAGCCCCAGCATTTT.

The chain has TRBV15 and TRBJ2-5; D call uncertain. V was cut by 2 bases and J by 3 bases, with 19 bases left in between. Germline lookup yields CDR1 LNHNV and CDR2 YYDKDF (reference sequence). This CDR3 has 17 amino acids. CDR3 loop: CATSRPLSASDEETQYF. Written as DNA, the CDR3 is TGTGCCACCAGCAGACCCTTAAGCGCGTCGGATGAAGAGACCCAGTACTTC.

The chain's CDR3 is CASSLLPLVAGELFF. In DNA, the CDR3 is TGTGCCAGCAGTTTATTACCCCTGGTAGCCGGGGAGCTGTTTTTT. The chain uses TRBV27 and TRBJ2-2; D uncertain. Trimming pared 1 base from V and 6 bases from J, leaving 12 bases between. This CDR3 comprises 15 residues. Germline values: CDR1 MNHEY, CDR2 SMNVEV (reference sequence).

This clone was observed once. The chain has TRBV12-5 and TRBJ1-1; D might be TRBD1 (6 bases). Germline V gene data show CDR1 as LGHNT and CDR2 as FRNRAP. Trimming cost V 2 bases and J 1 base, with 11 bases left between them. The CDR3 is made up of 15 amino acids. The CDR3 sequence is CASGLLNRENTEAFF. The CDR3 bases are TGTGCTAGTGGTTTGCTAAACAGGGAGAACACTGAAGCTTTCTTT.

The V and J genes are TRBV4-2 and TRBJ2-7; D ambiguous. V was trimmed by 3 bases and J by 6 bases, leaving 9 bases between them. Per germline, CDR1 LGHNA and CDR2 YNFKEQ. The CDR3 spans 12 residues. The chain's CDR3 is CASSHGSREQYF. As DNA, the CDR3 is TGTGCCAGCAGCCACGGTAGTCGCGAGCAGTACTTC.